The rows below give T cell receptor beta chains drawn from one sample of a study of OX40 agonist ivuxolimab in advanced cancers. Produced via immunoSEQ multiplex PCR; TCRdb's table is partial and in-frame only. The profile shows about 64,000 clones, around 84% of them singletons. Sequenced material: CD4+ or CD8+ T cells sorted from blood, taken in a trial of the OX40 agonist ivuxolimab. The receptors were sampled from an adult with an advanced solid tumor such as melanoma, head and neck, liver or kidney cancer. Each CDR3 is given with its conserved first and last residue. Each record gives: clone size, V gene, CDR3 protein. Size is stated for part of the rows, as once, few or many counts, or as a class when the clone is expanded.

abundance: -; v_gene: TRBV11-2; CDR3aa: CASSPSGQGETQYF
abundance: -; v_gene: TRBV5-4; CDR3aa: CASSLTSGFQETQYF
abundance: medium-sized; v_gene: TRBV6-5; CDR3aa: CASGQGNEKLFF
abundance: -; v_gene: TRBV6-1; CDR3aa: CASIKPGQGEAFF
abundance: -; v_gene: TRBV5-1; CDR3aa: CASSALAGTSGNTIYF
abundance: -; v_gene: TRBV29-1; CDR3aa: CSVGIRSSTDTQYF
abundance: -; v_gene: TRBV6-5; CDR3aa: CASSYSTANNEQFF
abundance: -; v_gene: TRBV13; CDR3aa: CASSFGTRGSVAVSTDTQYF
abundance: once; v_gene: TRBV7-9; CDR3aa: CASSYGNEKLFF
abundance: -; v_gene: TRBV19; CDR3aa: CASSIEAGAQETQYF
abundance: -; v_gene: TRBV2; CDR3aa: CATNPGQGYTGELFF
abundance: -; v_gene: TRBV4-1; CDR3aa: CASSRPGKGYEQYF
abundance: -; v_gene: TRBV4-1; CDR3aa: CASSQEAVNYGYTF
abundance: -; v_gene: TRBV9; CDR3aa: CASSVARGDGETQYF
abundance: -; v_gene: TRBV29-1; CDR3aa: CSVGGTSVVGLEQFF